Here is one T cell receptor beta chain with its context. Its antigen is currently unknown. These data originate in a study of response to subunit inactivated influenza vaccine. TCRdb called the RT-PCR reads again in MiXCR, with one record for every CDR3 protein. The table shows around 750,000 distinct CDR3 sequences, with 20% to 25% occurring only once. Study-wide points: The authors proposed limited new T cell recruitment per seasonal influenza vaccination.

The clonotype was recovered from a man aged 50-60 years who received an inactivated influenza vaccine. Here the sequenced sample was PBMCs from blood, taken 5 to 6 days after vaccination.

As DNA, the CDR3 is TGTGCCAGCAGCACTAACAGGGTCAATCAGCCCCAGCATTTT. Its translation: CASSTNRVNQPQHF. The gene calls are TRBV11-3 and TRBJ1-5, with a tentative D call TRBD1 (6 bases). V was cut by 5 bases and J by 3 bases, with 11 bases left in between. This CDR3 has 14 residues. Germline lookup yields CDR1 SGHNT and CDR2 YENEEA.